The present entry profiles one T cell receptor beta chain with its context. Its specificity is unknown. This sample was included in a study of vaccination effects on CD4 cells after COVID-19. Study-level points and caveats: Researchers reported few convalescent patients and no early post-infection timepoints in the study.

Profiled with immunoSEQ multiplex PCR; TCRdb holds only in-frame clones, not every one. In the table there are some 77,000 clones, approximately 70% of which are singletons. The germline V gene encodes CDR1 KGHDR and CDR2 SFDVKD. This CDR3 spans 17 amino acids. Trimming cost V 2 bases and J 4 bases, with 18 bases left between them. Antigen-specific CD4+ T cells were expanded (with viral peptide pools) by the ViraFEST assay ahead of sequencing. Culture proceeded for 9 to 11 days, and CD4+ T cells were then isolated. Recipients of the vaccine had no prior SARS-CoV-2 infection and negative nucleocapsid antibodies. On both days 3 and 7, half of the culture medium was replaced with IL-2 medium.

This chain joins TRBV24-1 and TRBJ2-3; unclear D gene. The sequencing here drew on CD4+ T cells from PBMCs cultured with HCoV-OC43 spike peptides, taken before COVID-19 vaccination. Regarding subset: HCoV-OC43 spike overlapping peptide pool stimulation. This clonotype was obtained from a human donor who received a COVID-19 vaccine. Written as DNA, the CDR3 is TGTGCCACCAGTGATTCCGTTTGGTTCTTGAGTGCAGATACGCAGTATTTT. As protein: CATSDSVWFLSADTQYF.